These T cell receptor beta chains were read from a single sample in a study of metastatic and nonmetastatic thyroid tumors. TCRdb ran MiXCR on the PCR reads. The table shows roughly 70,000 clones, with more than 15% occurring only once. Sequencing input: blood. The receptor set was obtained from a female donor with papillary thyroid cancer or a benign thyroid nodule (not recorded which). Some clones in this sample may be carry-over from other donors' samples. The CDR3 runs from the conserved cysteine through the conserved F or W. D genes are given only for firm matches. Expanded clones are given a class, and other clones once, few, many or no size at all.

clone_size,d_call,v_call,j_call,cdr3_aa,cdr3_nt
many,TRBD1,TRBV2,TRBJ1-5,CASSEDRGQGQPQHF,TGTGCCAGCAGTGAAGACAGGGGGCAAGGTCAGCCCCAGCATTTT
many,.,TRBV10-1,TRBJ2-7,CASIGSYEQYF,TGCGCCAGCATCGGCTCCTACGAGCAGTACTTC
.,.,TRBV5-1,TRBJ2-1,CASSLVPRSSYNEQFF,TGCGCCAGCAGCCTGGTTCCCCGGTCGTCCTACAATGAGCAGTTCTTC
many,.,TRBV11-3,TRBJ1-1,CASSLGGGATEAFF,TGTGCCAGCAGCTTAGGAGGGGGGGCCACTGAAGCTTTCTTT
many,.,TRBV6-1,TRBJ2-7,CASSEPIRDEQYF,TGTGCCAGCAGCGAACCCATCCGTGACGAGCAGTACTTC
many,TRBD1,TRBV24-1,TRBJ2-7,CATSDSRPGQGYFEQYF,TGTGCCACCAGTGATAGCCGCCCGGGACAGGGTTACTTTGAGCAGTACTTC
once,.,TRBV5-1,TRBJ1-4,CVSSRTGRINEKLFF,TGCGTCAGCAGCCGGACGGGACGTATTAATGAAAAACTGTTTTTT
few,.,TRBV9,TRBJ2-7,CASSPGGGEQYF,TGTGCCAGCAGCCCCGGAGGAGGCGAGCAGTACTTC
many,TRBD1,TRBV11-1,TRBJ2-7,CASSWGTVSSYEQYF,TGTGCCAGCAGCTGGGGGACAGTTAGCTCCTACGAGCAGTACTTC
few,TRBD2,TRBV5-1,TRBJ2-1,CASSLAASGEEEQFF,TGCGCCAGCAGCTTAGCGGCTAGCGGAGAAGAGGAGCAGTTCTTC
many,TRBD1,TRBV9,TRBJ2-7,CASSAVQTTGRYEQYF,TGTGCCAGCAGCGCCGTTCAGACGACAGGGAGATACGAGCAGTACTTC
.,.,TRBV6-1,TRBJ1-5,CASSILDSNQPQHF,TGTGCCAGCTCTATACTAGATAGCAATCAGCCCCAGCATTTT
many,.,TRBV12-3/TRBV12-4,TRBJ2-1,CASSLSNWRLFF,TGTGCCAGCAGTTTAAGTAACTGGAGGTTGTTCTTC
.,TRBD2,TRBV5-1,TRBJ2-1,CASSAFSGDNEQFF,TGCGCCAGCAGCGCGTTTAGCGGGGACAATGAGCAGTTCTTC
.,TRBD2,TRBV6-2/TRBV6-3,TRBJ2-3,CASSRIGAGGRADTQYF,TGTGCCAGCAGCCGCATCGGGGCGGGGGGGCGCGCAGATACGCAGTATTTT
.,TRBD2,TRBV4-1,TRBJ2-3,CASGQDPSGRTDTHYF,TGCGCCAGCGGCCAAGATCCTAGCGGGCGCACAGATACGCACTATTTT
few,.,TRBV28,TRBJ2-2,CASSYRNTGELFF,TGTGCCAGCAGTTACAGGAACACCGGGGAGCTGTTTTTT
many,TRBD2,TRBV11-1,TRBJ2-5,CASSFGTTPLGTQYF,TGTGCCAGCAGCTTCGGGACTACCCCGTTGGGGACCCAGTACTTC
many,TRBD2,TRBV6-5,TRBJ2-1,CASSRRPGTSGRAMAYNEQFF,TGTGCCAGCAGTCGCCGGCCCGGGACTAGCGGGAGGGCCATGGCCTACAATGAGCAGTTCTTC
many,.,TRBV5-6,TRBJ1-5,CASSLWGVGQPQHF,TGTGCCAGCAGCTTGTGGGGGGTTGGGCAGCCCCAGCATTTT
.,.,TRBV10-2,TRBJ1-1,CASVDRTLMNTEAFF,TGCGCCAGCGTCGACAGGACCCTTATGAACACTGAAGCTTTCTTT
many,TRBD1,TRBV20-1,TRBJ1-2,CSAREDRGVRGYTF,TGCAGTGCTAGGGAGGACAGGGGGGTTCGGGGCTACACCTTC
many,.,TRBV3-1,TRBJ1-2,CASSQDLQGYGYTF,TGTGCCAGCAGCCAAGATCTGCAGGGGTATGGCTACACCTTC
.,TRBD2,TRBV11-2,TRBJ2-1,CASSSSAMREGAYNEQFF,TGTGCCAGCAGCTCTTCGGCTATGCGGGAGGGCGCCTACAATGAGCAGTTCTTC
many,.,TRBV2,TRBJ2-1,CASSSNRVQYNEQFF,TGTGCCAGCAGTTCTAACCGGGTCCAGTACAATGAGCAGTTCTTC
many,TRBD1,TRBV11-2,TRBJ2-3,CASSAPGTGFTDTQYF,TGTGCCAGCAGCGCGCCCGGGACAGGGTTCACAGATACGCAGTATTTT
many,.,TRBV30,TRBJ2-7,CAWSVTLPYEQYF,TGTGCCTGGAGTGTAACACTTCCCTACGAGCAGTACTTC
many,.,TRBV24-1,TRBJ2-2,CATSDWRGEKRSTGELFF,TGTGCCACCAGTGATTGGAGGGGAGAGAAAAGATCCACTGGGGAGCTGTTTTTT
many,.,TRBV29-1,TRBJ2-1,CSVGVGAGVYNEQFF,TGCAGCGTTGGAGTCGGGGCAGGGGTCTACAATGAGCAGTTCTTC
.,.,TRBV3-1,TRBJ1-2,CASSRSDLVRYGYTF,TGTGCCAGCAGCCGATCAGATCTAGTACGGTATGGCTACACCTTC
many,.,TRBV27,TRBJ1-5,CASSLDGNQPQHF,TGTGCCAGCAGTTTGGATGGCAATCAGCCCCAGCATTTT
.,.,TRBV4-1,TRBJ1-2,CASSQAPGQLYGYTF,TGCGCCAGCAGCCAAGCACCGGGACAACTCTATGGCTACACCTTC
few,TRBD1,TRBV20-1,TRBJ2-5,CSARITGGYQETQYF,TGCAGTGCTAGGATTACAGGGGGGTACCAAGAGACCCAGTACTTC
many,.,TRBV6-1,TRBJ1-4,CASSAEVATNEKLFF,TGTGCCAGCTCAGCAGAGGTGGCAACTAATGAAAAACTGTTTTTT
.,.,TRBV28,TRBJ1-1,CASSFGVDRPNTEAFF,TGTGCCAGCAGTTTTGGGGTGGACCGCCCAAACACTGAAGCTTTCTTT
few,.,TRBV6-1,TRBJ2-2,CASTTGDTGELFF,TGTGCCAGCACGACAGGCGACACCGGGGAGCTGTTTTTT
.,.,TRBV7-8,TRBJ1-5,CASSPVAGGGNQPQHF,TGTGCCAGCAGCCCGGTGGCCGGGGGCGGCAATCAGCCCCAGCATTTT
many,TRBD1,TRBV4-2,TRBJ2-4,CASSGQGDAKNIQYF,TGTGCCAGCAGCGGACAGGGGGATGCCAAAAACATTCAGTACTTC
many,.,TRBV28,TRBJ2-2,CASSLVDGTGELFF,TGTGCCAGCAGTTTGGTGGATGGCACCGGGGAGCTGTTTTTT
many,.,TRBV20-1,TRBJ2-2,CSASSGHLNTGELFF,TGCAGTGCTAGTTCTGGGCACTTGAACACCGGGGAGCTGTTTTTT
many,.,TRBV7-9,TRBJ2-1,CASSPRMSYNEQFF,TGTGCCAGCAGCCCTAGGATGTCCTACAATGAGCAGTTCTTC
many,.,TRBV20-1,TRBJ2-7,CSARDRLDEQYF,TGCAGTGCTAGAGACCGACTAGACGAGCAGTACTTC
.,.,TRBV28,TRBJ2-5,CASSLGRLPGVETQCF,TGTGCCAGCAGTTTAGGGAGGCTTCCCGGGGTGGAGACCCAGTGCTTC
many,.,TRBV3-1,TRBJ2-3,CASSQEMAHTQYF,TGTGCCAGCAGCCAAGAGATGGCTCATACGCAGTATTTT
many,.,TRBV6-1,TRBJ2-5,CASSRSGTLQETQYF,TGTGCCAGCAGTCGCTCCGGGACATTACAAGAGACCCAGTACTTC
.,.,TRBV7-9,TRBJ2-7,CASSIGSAGTYEQYF,TGTGCCAGCAGCATAGGATCCGCGGGGACTTACGAGCAGTACTTC
many,TRBD1,TRBV19,TRBJ1-5,CASSRQGAVEPQHF,TGTGCCAGTAGTCGACAGGGGGCTGTTGAGCCCCAGCATTTT
many,TRBD1,TRBV6-1,TRBJ1-2,CASSTGQVNYGYTF,TGTGCCAGCAGTACCGGACAGGTTAACTATGGCTACACCTTC
many,TRBD1,TRBV24-1,TRBJ2-3,CATSALGQGAGTQYF,TGTGCCACCAGTGCGTTAGGGCAGGGGGCAGGGACGCAGTATTTT
many,TRBD2,TRBV11-2,TRBJ2-3,CASSLLRLAGSTDTQYF,TGTGCCAGCAGCCTCCTCCGACTAGCGGGTAGCACAGATACGCAGTATTTT
many,.,TRBV12-3/TRBV12-4,TRBJ1-5,CASSLRQGGNQPQHF,TGTGCCAGCAGTTTGAGGCAGGGAGGGAATCAGCCCCAGCATTTT
few,TRBD1,TRBV12-3/TRBV12-4,TRBJ2-1,CASSSGQGAYNEQFF,TGTGCCAGCAGCAGCGGACAGGGGGCGTACAATGAGCAGTTCTTC
.,.,TRBV30,TRBJ1-5,CAARTGNRRTPHF,TGTGCCGCCAGAACGGGAAACAGGCGGACCCCGCATTTT
many,.,TRBV7-8,TRBJ2-1,CASLGSSYNEQFF,TGTGCCAGCCTCGGCAGCTCCTACAATGAGCAGTTCTTC
many,.,TRBV18,TRBJ2-1,CASSPRDEQFF,TGTGCCAGCTCACCACGGGATGAGCAGTTCTTC
.,.,TRBV15,TRBJ2-4,CATSTYSMPGSAKDLQYF,TGTGCCACCAGCACCTATTCAATGCCGGGATCCGCGAAGGACCTTCAGTACTTC
.,.,TRBV10-3,TRBJ1-6,CASTGRGYNSPLHF,TGTGCTTCCACTGGGAGGGGGTATAATTCACCCCTCCACTTT
many,.,TRBV2,TRBJ1-5,CASGQGSSNQPQHF,TGTGCCAGCGGGCAGGGAAGTAGCAATCAGCCCCAGCATTTT
many,TRBD1,TRBV5-5,TRBJ2-1,CASSLQGYNEQFF,TGTGCCAGCAGCTTACAGGGGTACAATGAGCAGTTCTTC